A single sample gave rise to the 11 T cell receptor beta chains below, sequenced in a study of spatial heterogeneity in lung cancer. From the 5' RACE reads, TCRdb called clonotypes with MiXCR, one entry per CDR3 protein. The sample yields roughly 39,000 distinct CDR3 sequences, roughly 7.1% seen once. Sample time point: sample taken at primary tumor resection. No cell sorting; template was whole RNA from tumor, lung tissue or PBMC. The starting material was PBMCs, obtained at surgery. The receptors were sampled from a female donor with early-stage non-small cell lung cancer.

This rearrangement joins TRBV29-1 to TRBJ2-3, with 8 bases aligning to TRBD1. CDR1 SQVTM and CDR2 ANQGSEA come from the germline V gene. Trimming took 2 bases from V and 6 from J; bases not matched to a gene: 4. This CDR3 is 13 amino acids long. The CDR3 reads CSVEQGAADTQYF. The CDR3 DNA reads as TGCAGCGTTGAACAGGGGGCAGCTGATACGCAGTATTTT.

In its sample, this clonotype was seen many times. The V gene is TRBV12-3 or TRBV12-4, the J gene TRBJ1-1, with D hard to call. The V and J ends lost 5 bases and 0 bases respectively, with 7 bases between them. CDR3 length: 13 residues. The CDR3 spells CASSGPMNTEAFF. The CDR3 DNA reads TGTGCCAGCAGTGGACCGATGAACACTGAAGCTTTCTTT.

The chain uses TRBV6-5 and TRBJ2-5; no reliable D call. This CDR3 contains 12 residues. The ends were cut back, 5 bases at V and 4 bases at J, with 8 bases in the middle. CDR1 is MNHEY and CDR2 is SVGAGI in the germline V gene. The CDR3 region is CASSPRLETQYF. Here the CDR3 DNA reads TGTGCCAGCAGTCCACGCCTAGAGACCCAGTACTTC.

The table lists this clonotype with many counts. V usage is TRBV4-1 and J usage is TRBJ2-7; 10 bases align to TRBD1. J gave up 3 bases and V 2 bases, and 7 bases lay outside the gene matches. This CDR3 contains 16 residues. Germline CDR1 MGHRA, CDR2 YSYEKL. The CDR3 protein is CASSQTGTGAVYEQYF. CDR3 DNA: TGCGCCAGCAGCCAAACCGGGACAGGGGCGGTCTACGAGCAGTACTTC.

A note on this clonotype: This may come from a read error, since a much larger clone is one base off. The V call is TRBV12-3 or TRBV12-4, the J call TRBJ2-3; D not resolved. The CDR3 loop spans 12 amino acids. CDR3 protein: CASSFLRDMQYF. The DNA of the CDR3 is TGTGCCAGCAGTTTTTTAAGGGATATGCAGTATTTT.

In this sample, this clonotype turned up many times. The chain employs TRBV2 and TRBJ2-7; 8 positions match TRBD2. The V gene's germline CDR1 is SNHLY and CDR2 FYNNEI. The trim removed 4 bases at V and 2 bases at J, leaving 4 bases unmatched. This CDR3 spans 14 amino acids. The CDR3 DNA follows: TGTGCCAGCAGTGGAGGGACTAGAGCCTACGAGCAGTACTTC. Protein: CASSGGTRAYEQYF.

The J gene is TRBJ1-6, the V gene TRBV12-3 or TRBV12-4, with 8 bases aligning to TRBD1. V was pared by 2 bases and J by 2 bases, with 14 bases of the junction left unmatched. The CDR3 length is 20 residues. The chain's CDR3 is CASSLILLGQDTTYNSPLHF. The CDR3, as DNA: TGTGCCAGCAGTTTAATTTTATTGGGACAGGATACGACCTATAATTCACCCCTCCACTTT.

In this sample, this clonotype turned up many times. The chain combines TRBV5-1 with TRBJ1-4; 10 bases agree with TRBD1. Germline-derived CDR1 and CDR2 are SGHRS and YFSETQ. V lost 5 bases, J lost 6 bases, and 4 bases stayed unmatched. The CDR3 sequence is 14 residues long. The CDR3 DNA sequence: TGCGCCAGCAGGCCCGGGACAGGGGATGAAAAACTGTTTTTT. This codes for CASRPGTGDEKLFF. Full variable domain (outside the CDR3, taken from reference TRBV5-1 and TRBJ1-4): KAGVTQTPRYLIKTRGQQVTLSCSPISGHRSVSWYQQTPGQGLQFLFEYFSETQRNKGNFPGRFSGRQFSNSRSEMNVSTLELGDSALYLCASRPGTGDEKLFFGSGTQLSVL.

This clonotype has more than one count but fewer than ten. The genes are TRBV7-2 and TRBJ2-5; 7 nucleotides agree with TRBD2. CDR1 SGHTA and CDR2 FQGNSA come from the germline V gene. This CDR3 region has 13 residues. After removal of 2 bases from V and 5 bases from J, the junction contained 2 bases not matched to a gene. The CDR3: CASSLRGVETQYF. The CDR3 DNA is TGTGCCAGCAGCTTACGGGGGGTTGAGACCCAGTACTTC. Combining the CDR3 with reference TRBV7-2 and TRBJ2-5 gives the whole variable domain GAGVSQSPSNKVTEKGKDVELRCDPISGHTALYWYRQSLGQGLEFLIYFQGNSAPDKSGLPSDRFSAERTGGSVSTLTIQRTQQEDSAVYLCASSLRGVETQYFGPGTRLLVL.

This clonotype was observed many times. The chain has TRBV20-1 and TRBJ1-6; 7 positions match TRBD1. The V gene's germline CDR1 is DFQATT and CDR2 SNEGSKA (reference sequence). This CDR3 has 15 residues. After removal of 3 bases from V and 6 bases from J, the junction contained 8 bases not matched to a gene. CDR3: CSARKPDRVNSPLHF. CDR3 coding DNA: TGCAGTGCTAGGAAACCAGACAGGGTTAATTCACCCCTCCACTTT.

This clonotype was found many times. V and J are TRBV20-1 and TRBJ1-5, with 7 bases that match TRBD1. Germline-derived CDR1 and CDR2 are DFQATT and SNEGSKA (reference sequence). This CDR3 has 13 amino acids. V lost 6 bases, J lost 5 bases, and 7 bases stayed unmatched. In DNA form, the CDR3 reads TGCAGTGCAACAGGGGCCCTCGATCAGCCCCAGCATTTT. This gives the protein CSATGALDQPQHF.